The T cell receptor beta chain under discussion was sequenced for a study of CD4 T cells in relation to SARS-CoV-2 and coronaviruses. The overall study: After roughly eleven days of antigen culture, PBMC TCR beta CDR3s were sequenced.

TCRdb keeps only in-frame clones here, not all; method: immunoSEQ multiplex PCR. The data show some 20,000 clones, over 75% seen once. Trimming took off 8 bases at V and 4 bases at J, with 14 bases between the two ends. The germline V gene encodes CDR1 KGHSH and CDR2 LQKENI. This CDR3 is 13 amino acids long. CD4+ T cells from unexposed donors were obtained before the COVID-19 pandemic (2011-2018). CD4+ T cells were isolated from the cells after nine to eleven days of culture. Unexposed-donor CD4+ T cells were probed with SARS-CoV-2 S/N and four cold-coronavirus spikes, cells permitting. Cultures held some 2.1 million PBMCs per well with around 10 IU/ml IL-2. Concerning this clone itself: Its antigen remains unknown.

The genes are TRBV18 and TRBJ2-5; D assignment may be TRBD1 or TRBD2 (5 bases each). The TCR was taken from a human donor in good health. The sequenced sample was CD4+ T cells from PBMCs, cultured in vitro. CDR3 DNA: TGTGCCAGCGCCCAGGGTGAGGGAGAGACCCAGTACTTC. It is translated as CASAQGEGETQYF.